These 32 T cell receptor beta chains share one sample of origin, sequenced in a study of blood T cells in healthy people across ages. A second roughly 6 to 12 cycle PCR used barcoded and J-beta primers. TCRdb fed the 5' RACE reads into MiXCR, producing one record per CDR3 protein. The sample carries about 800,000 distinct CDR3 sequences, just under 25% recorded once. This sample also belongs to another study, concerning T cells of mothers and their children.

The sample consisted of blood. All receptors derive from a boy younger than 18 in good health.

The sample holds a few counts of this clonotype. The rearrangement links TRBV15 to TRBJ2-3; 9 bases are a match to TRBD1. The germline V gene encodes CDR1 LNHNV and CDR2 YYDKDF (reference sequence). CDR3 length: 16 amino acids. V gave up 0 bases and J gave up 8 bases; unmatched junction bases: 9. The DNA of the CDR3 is TGTGCCACCAGCAGAGATCGGGGTGCGACAGGGGGTACGCAGTATTTT. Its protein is CATSRDRGATGGTQYF.

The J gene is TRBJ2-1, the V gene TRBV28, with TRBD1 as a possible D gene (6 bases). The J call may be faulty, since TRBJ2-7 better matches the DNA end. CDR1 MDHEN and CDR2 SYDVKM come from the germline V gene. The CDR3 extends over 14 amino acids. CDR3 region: CASNPGHLTYEQYF. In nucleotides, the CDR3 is TGTGCCAGCAATCCGGGACACCTGACCTACGAGCAGTACTTC.

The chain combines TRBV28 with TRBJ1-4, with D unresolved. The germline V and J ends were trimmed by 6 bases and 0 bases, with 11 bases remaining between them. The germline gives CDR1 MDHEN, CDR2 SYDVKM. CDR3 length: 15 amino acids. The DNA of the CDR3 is TGTGCCAGCAGCCCCAGGCTTGCAACTAATGAAAAACTGTTTTTT. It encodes CASSPRLATNEKLFF.

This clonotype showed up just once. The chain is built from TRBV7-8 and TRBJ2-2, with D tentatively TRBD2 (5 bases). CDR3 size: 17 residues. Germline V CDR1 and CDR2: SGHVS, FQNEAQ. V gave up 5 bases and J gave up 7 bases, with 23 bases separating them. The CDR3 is CASSPPVSGWEIGELFF. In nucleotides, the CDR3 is TGTGCCAGCAGCCCCCCGGTTTCGGGCTGGGAGATCGGGGAGCTGTTTTTT.

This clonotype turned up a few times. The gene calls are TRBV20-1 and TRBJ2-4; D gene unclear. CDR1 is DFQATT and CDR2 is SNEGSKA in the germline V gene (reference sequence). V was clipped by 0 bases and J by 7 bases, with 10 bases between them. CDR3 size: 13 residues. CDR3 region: CSARDFLGNIQYF. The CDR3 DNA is TGCAGTGCTAGAGATTTTCTGGGGAACATTCAGTACTTC.

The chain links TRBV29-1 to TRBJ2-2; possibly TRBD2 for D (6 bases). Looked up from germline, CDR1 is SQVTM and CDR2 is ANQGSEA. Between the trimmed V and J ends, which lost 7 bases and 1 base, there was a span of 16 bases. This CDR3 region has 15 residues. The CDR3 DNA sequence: TGCAGCGCTGAGGGCGGGGCGTTGAACACCGGGGAGCTGTTTTTT. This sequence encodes CSAEGGALNTGELFF.

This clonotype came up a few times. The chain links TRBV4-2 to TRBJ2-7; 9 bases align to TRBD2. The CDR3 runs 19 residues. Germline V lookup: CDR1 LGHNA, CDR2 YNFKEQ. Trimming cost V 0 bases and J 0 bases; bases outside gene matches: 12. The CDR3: CASSQERSLAGTSSYEQYF. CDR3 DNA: TGTGCCAGCAGCCAAGAAAGAAGTCTAGCGGGAACTAGCTCCTACGAGCAGTACTTC.

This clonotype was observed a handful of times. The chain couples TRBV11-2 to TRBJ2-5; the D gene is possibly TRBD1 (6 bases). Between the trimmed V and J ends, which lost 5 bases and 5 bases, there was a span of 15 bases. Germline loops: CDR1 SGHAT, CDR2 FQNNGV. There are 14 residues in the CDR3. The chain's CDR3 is CASSPTRGSETQYF. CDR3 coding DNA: TGTGCCAGCAGCCCCACGAGGGGGTCGGAGACCCAGTACTTC.

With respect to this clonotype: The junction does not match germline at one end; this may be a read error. In nucleotides, the CDR3 is TGTGCCAGCAGTTTGGACCGGGACAGGGGGTACACCGGGGAACTGTTTTTT. Protein product: CASSLDRDRGYTGELFF. The V and J genes are TRBV27 and TRBJ2-2, with 11 positions matching TRBD1. This CDR3 is 17 amino acids long. Looked up from germline, CDR1 is MNHEY and CDR2 is SMNVEV (reference sequence).

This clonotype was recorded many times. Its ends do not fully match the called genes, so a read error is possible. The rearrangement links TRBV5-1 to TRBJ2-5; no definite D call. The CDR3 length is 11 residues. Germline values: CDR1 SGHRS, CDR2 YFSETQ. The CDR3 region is CASSFQETQYF. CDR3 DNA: TGTGCCAGCAGCTTCCAAGAGACCCAGTACTTC. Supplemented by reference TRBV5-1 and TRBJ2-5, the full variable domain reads KAGVTQTPRYLIKTRGQQVTLSCSPISGHRSVSWYQQTPGQGLQFLFEYFSETQRNKGNFPGRFSGRQFSNSRSEMNVSTLELGDSALYLCASSFQETQYFGPGTRLLVL.

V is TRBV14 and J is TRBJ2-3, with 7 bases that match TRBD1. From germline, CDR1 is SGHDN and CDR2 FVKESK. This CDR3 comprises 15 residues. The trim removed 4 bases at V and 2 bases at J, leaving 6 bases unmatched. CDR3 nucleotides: TGTGCCAGCAGCCTCCGGACAGGTTACACAGATACGCAGTATTTT. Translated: CASSLRTGYTDTQYF.

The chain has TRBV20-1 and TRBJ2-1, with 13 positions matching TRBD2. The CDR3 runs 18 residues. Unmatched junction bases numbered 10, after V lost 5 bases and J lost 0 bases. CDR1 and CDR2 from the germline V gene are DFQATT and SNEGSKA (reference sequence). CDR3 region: CSARPGLAGLSSYNEQFF. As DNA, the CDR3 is TGCAGTGCTCGACCGGGACTAGCGGGATTGAGCTCCTACAATGAGCAGTTCTTC.

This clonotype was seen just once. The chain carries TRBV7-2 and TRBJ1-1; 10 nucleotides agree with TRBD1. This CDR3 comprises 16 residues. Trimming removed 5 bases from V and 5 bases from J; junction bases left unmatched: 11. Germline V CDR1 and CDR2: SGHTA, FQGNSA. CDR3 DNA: TGTGCCAGCAGCCCTCGACAGGGGGCTTCGGGGACTGAAGCTTTCTTT. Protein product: CASSPRQGASGTEAFF.

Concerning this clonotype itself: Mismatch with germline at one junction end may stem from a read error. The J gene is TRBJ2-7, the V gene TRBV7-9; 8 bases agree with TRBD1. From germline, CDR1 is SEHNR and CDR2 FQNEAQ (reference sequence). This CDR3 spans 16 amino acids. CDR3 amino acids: CASSQLTGDPSYEQYF. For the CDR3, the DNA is TGTGCCAGCAGCCAACTGACAGGGGACCCCTCCTACGAACAGTACTTC.

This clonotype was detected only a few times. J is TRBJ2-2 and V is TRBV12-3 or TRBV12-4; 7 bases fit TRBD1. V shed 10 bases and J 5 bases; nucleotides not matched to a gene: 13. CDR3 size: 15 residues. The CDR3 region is CATSTGTEITGELFF. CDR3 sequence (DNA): TGTGCCACTAGCACCGGGACAGAGATAACCGGGGAGCTGTTTTTT.

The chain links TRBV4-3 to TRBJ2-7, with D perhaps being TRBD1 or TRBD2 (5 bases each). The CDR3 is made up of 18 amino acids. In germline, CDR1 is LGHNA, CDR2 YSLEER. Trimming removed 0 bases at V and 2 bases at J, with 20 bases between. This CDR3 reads CASSQDFPKGTGTYEQYF. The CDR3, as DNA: TGCGCCAGCAGCCAAGATTTTCCGAAGGGGACGGGTACCTACGAGCAGTACTTC.

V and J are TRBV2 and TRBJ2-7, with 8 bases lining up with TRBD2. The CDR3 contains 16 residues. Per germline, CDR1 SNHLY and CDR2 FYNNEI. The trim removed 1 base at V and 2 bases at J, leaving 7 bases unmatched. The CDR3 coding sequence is TGTGCCAGCAGTGAAGTCAAACCGGGACTAGCCTACGAGCAGTACTTC. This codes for CASSEVKPGLAYEQYF. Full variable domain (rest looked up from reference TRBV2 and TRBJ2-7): EPEVTQTPSHQVTQMGQEVILRCVPISNHLYFYWYRQILGQKVEFLVSFYNNEISEKSEIFDDQFSVERPDGSNFTLKIRSTKLEDSAMYFCASSEVKPGLAYEQYFGPGTRLTVT.

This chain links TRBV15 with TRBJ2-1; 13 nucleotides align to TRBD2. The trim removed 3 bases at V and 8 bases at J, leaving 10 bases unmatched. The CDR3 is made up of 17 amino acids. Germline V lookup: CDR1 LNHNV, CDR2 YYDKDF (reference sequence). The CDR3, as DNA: TGTGCCACCAGCAGGTCTAAACTAGCGGGAGGGAGGTATGAGCAGTTCTTC. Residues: CATSRSKLAGGRYEQFF.

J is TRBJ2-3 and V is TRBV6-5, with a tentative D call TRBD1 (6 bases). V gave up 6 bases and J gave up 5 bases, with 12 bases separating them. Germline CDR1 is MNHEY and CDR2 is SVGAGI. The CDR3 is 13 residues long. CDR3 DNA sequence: TGTGCCAGCAGCCGCGACAGGCTAGATACGCAGTATTTT. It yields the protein CASSRDRLDTQYF.

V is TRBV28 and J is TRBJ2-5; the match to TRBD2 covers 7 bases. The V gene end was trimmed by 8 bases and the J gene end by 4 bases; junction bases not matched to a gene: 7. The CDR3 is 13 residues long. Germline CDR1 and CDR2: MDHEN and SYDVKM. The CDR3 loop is CASGSGRLETQYF. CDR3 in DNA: TGTGCCAGCGGATCCGGGAGGCTAGAGACCCAGTACTTC.

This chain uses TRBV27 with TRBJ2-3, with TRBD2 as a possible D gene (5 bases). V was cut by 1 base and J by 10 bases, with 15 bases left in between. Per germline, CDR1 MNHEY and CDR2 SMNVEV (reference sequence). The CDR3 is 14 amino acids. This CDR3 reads CASSLFGSSNPQYF. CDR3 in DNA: TGTGCCAGCAGTTTATTTGGGAGTTCTAACCCGCAGTATTTT.

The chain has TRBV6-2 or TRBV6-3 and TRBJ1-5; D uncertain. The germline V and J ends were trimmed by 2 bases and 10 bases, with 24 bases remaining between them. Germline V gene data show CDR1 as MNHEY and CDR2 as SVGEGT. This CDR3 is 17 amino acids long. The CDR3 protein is CASSYHQVNNGFRPQHF. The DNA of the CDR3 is TGTGCCAGCAGTTACCACCAGGTAAACAACGGGTTTCGTCCCCAGCATTTT.

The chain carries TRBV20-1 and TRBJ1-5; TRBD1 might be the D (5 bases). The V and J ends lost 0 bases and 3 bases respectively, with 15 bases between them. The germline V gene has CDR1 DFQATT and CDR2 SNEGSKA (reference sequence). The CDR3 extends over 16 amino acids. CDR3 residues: CSAREMGTGDNQPQHF. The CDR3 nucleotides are TGCAGTGCTAGAGAGATGGGGACGGGGGACAATCAGCCCCAGCATTTT.

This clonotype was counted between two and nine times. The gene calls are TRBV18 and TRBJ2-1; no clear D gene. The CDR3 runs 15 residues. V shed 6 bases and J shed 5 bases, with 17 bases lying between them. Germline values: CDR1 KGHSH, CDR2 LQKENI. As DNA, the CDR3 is TGTGCCAGCTCGTCGGGCCGATACCCAGACAATGAGCAGTTCTTC. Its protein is CASSSGRYPDNEQFF.

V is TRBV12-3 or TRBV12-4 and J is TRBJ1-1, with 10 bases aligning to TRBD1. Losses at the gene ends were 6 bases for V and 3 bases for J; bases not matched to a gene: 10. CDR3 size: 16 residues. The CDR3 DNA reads TGTGCCAGCAGAAATTTTCGACAGGGGGCCGACACTGAAGCTTTCTTT. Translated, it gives CASRNFRQGADTEAFF.

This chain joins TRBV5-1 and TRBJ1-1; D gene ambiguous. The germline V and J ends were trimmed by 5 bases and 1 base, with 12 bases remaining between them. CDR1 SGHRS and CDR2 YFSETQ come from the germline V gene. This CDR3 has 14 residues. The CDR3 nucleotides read TGCGCCAGCAGACCCAGCTCCGGGAACACTGAAGCTTTCTTT. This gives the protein CASRPSSGNTEAFF.

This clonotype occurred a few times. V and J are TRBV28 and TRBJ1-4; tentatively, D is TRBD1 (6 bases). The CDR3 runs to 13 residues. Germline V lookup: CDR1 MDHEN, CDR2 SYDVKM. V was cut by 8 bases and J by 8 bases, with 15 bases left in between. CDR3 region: CASVGGAGEKLFF. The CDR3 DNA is TGTGCCAGCGTGGGGGGCGCCGGGGAAAAACTGTTTTTT. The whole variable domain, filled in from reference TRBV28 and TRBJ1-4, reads DVKVTQSSRYLVKRTGEKVFLECVQDMDHENMFWYRQDPGLGLRLIYFSYDVKMKEKGDIPEGYSVSREKKERFSLILESASTNQTSMYLCASVGGAGEKLFFGSGTQLSVL.

CDR3 sequence (DNA): TGTGCCAGCAACCCGGGACTAGCGGGGGGAGAGACCCAGTACTTC. It translates to CASNPGLAGGETQYF. V is TRBV12-3 or TRBV12-4 and J is TRBJ2-5; 15 nucleotides line up with TRBD2. The CDR3 spans 15 residues. V lost 7 bases and J lost 4; bases outside the gene matches: 4.

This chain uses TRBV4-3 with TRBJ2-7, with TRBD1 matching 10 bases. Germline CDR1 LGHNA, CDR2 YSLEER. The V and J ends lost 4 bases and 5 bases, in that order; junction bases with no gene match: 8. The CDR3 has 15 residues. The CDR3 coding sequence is TGCGCCAGCAGCCGGGACAGGGGACGTCTCGACGAGCAGTACTTC. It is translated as CASSRDRGRLDEQYF.

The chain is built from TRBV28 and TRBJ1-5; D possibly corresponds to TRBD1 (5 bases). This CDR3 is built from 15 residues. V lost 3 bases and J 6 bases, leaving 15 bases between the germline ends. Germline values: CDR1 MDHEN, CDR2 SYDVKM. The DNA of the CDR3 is TGTGCCAGCAGTTTTATTTTGCAGGGACCTCAGCCCCAGCATTTT. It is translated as CASSFILQGPQPQHF.

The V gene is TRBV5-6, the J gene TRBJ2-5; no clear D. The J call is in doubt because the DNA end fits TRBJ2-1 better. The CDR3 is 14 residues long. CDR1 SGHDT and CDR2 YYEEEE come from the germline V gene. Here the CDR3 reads CASSLDPPNNEQFF. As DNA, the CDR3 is TGTGCCAGCAGCTTGGACCCCCCCAACAATGAGCAGTTCTTC.

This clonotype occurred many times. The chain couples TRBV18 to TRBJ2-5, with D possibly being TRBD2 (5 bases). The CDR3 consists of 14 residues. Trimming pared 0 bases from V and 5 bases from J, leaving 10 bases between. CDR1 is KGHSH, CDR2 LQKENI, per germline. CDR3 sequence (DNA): TGTGCCAGCTCACCACCAAGGCCTAGCGAGACCCAGTACTTC. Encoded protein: CASSPPRPSETQYF.